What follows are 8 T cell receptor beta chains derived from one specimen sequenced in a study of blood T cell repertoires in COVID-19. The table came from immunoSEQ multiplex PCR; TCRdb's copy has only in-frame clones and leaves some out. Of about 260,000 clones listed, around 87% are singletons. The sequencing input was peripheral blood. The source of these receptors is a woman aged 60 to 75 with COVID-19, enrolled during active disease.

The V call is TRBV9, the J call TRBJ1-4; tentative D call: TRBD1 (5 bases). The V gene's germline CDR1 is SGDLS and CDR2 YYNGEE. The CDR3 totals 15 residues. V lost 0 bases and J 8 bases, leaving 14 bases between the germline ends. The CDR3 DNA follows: TGTGCCAGCAGCGTAGCTGCGGGGGAGAGCGAAAAACTGTTTTTT. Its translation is CASSVAAGESEKLFF.

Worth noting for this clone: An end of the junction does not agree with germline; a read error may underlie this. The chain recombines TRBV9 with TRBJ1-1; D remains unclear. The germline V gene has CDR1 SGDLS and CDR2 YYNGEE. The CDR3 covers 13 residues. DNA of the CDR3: TGTGCCAGCAGCGTGACGGTGAACAGTGAAGCTTTCTTT. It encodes CASSVTVNSEAFF.

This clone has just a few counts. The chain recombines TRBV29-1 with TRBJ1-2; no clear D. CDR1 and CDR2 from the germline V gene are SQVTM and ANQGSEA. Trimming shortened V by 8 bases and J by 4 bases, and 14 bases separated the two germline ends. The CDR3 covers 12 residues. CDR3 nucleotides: TGCAGCTCGTACGAAGGGAGCTATGGCTACACCTTC. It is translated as CSSYEGSYGYTF.

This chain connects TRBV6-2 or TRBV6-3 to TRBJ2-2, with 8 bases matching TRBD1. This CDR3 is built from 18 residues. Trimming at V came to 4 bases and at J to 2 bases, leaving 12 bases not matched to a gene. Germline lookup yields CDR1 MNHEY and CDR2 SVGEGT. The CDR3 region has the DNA TGTGCCAGCAGTTTCAAACAGGGGGACCTTACTAACACCGGGGAGCTGTTTTTT. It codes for CASSFKQGDLTNTGELFF.

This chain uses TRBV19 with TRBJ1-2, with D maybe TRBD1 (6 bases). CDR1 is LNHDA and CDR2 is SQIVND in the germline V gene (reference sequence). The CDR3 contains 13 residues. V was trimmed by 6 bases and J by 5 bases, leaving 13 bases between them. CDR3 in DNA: TGTGCCAGTAGCCCGGGACATCCTTATGGCTACACCTTC. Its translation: CASSPGHPYGYTF.

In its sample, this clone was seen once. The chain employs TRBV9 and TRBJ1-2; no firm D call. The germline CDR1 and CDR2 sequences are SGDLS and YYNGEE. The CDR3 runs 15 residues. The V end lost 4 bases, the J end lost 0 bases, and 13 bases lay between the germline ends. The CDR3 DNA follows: TGTGCCAGCAGCCCGGGAGACCGCCCTAACTATGGCTACACCTTC. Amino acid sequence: CASSPGDRPNYGYTF.

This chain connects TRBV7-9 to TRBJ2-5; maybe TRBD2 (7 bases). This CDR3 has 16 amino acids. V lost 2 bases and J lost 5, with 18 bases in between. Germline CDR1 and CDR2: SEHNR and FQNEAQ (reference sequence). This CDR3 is CASSLLFGQRGETQYF. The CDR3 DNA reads TGTGCCAGCAGCTTATTGTTCGGACAGCGGGGCGAGACCCAGTACTTC.

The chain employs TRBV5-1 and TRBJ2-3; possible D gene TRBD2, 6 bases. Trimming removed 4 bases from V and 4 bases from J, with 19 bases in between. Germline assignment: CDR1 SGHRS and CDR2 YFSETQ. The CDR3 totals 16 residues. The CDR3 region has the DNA TGCGCCAGCAGCCGGGCGGGGAGCGGGCTCCCAGATACGCAGTATTTT. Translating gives CASSRAGSGLPDTQYF.